These 27 T cell receptor beta chains share one sample of origin, sequenced in a study of blood T cells in healthy people across ages. A J-beta primer mix and a sample-barcoded 5' primer were used in a second PCR of about 7 to 11 cycles. TCRdb called the 5' RACE reads again in MiXCR, with one record for every CDR3 protein. The table lists about 1.4 million distinct CDR3 sequences, roughly 60% of them singletons. The sequenced sample consisted of blood. The source is a man aged 18-30 years in good health.

This rearrangement joins TRBV4-2 to TRBJ2-5; 8 bases match TRBD2. V shed 0 bases and J 4 bases; nucleotides not matched to a gene: 10. The CDR3 has 17 residues. The germline V gene encodes CDR1 LGHNA and CDR2 YNFKEQ. CDR3 coding DNA: TGTGCCAGCAGCCAAGAGCCGGGACGGGGGGGCACAGAGACCCAGTACTTC. Translation: CASSQEPGRGGTETQYF.

The chain employs TRBV29-1 and TRBJ2-5; D not certain. The tail of the sequence fits TRBJ2-7 better, so the J call may be wrong. Looked up from germline, CDR1 is SQVTM and CDR2 is ANQGSEA. CDR3 length equals 14 residues. CDR3 loop: CSVEVLTKNYEQYF. Written as DNA, the CDR3 is TGCAGCGTTGAGGTCCTTACAAAAAACTACGAGCAGTACTTC.

The rearrangement joins TRBV6-5 to TRBJ1-1, with a possible D match to TRBD1 (5 bases). The V gene's germline CDR1 is MNHEY and CDR2 SVGAGI. The V end was cut by 2 bases, the J end by 11 bases, with 9 bases between. The length of the CDR3 is 11 residues. CDR3 DNA: TGTGCCAGCAGTTACGGGGCAGGGGCTTTCTTT. It specifies CASSYGAGAFF.

V and J are TRBV12-3 or TRBV12-4 and TRBJ1-2; D not certain. Trimming cost V 6 bases and J 0 bases, with 11 bases left between them. The CDR3 has 14 residues. Written as DNA, the CDR3 is TGTGCCAGCAGCCTTAGGATACCTAACTATGGCTACACCTTC. Its translation is CASSLRIPNYGYTF.

This chain uses TRBV25-1 with TRBJ2-3; 8 bases line up with TRBD2. J lost 5 bases, V lost 10 bases, and 5 bases had no gene match. The germline V gene encodes CDR1 MGHDK and CDR2 SYGVNS. The CDR3 covers 12 residues. The CDR3 loop is CATAGGGDTQYF. CDR3 coding DNA: TGTGCCACCGCCGGGGGGGGAGATACGCAGTATTTT. Filled out from reference TRBV25-1 and TRBJ2-3, the complete variable domain reads EADIYQTPRYLVIGTGKKITLECSQTMGHDKMYWYQQDPGMELHLIHYSYGVNSTEKGDLSSESTVSRIRTEHFPLTLESARPSHTSQYLCATAGGGDTQYFGPGTRLTVL.

The V gene is TRBV5-1, the J gene TRBJ2-7, with 9 bases lining up with TRBD1. V shed 4 bases and J 0 bases; nucleotides not matched to a gene: 11. Germline V gene lookup returns CDR1 SGHRS and CDR2 YFSETQ. This CDR3 is 17 amino acids long. For the CDR3, the DNA is TGCGCCAGCAGCCCACCCACGACAGGGGGGCTCTCCTACGAGCAGTACTTC. Amino acids: CASSPPTTGGLSYEQYF.

V usage is TRBV28 and J usage is TRBJ2-7; D may correspond to TRBD1 or TRBD2 (5 bases each). Trimming shortened V by 7 bases and J by 7 bases, and 20 bases separated the two germline ends. The CDR3 sequence is 14 residues long. Germline loops: CDR1 MDHEN, CDR2 SYDVKM. This CDR3 is CASIATERTGEQYF. The CDR3 DNA reads as TGTGCCAGCATTGCGACAGAGAGGACGGGGGAGCAGTACTTC. The full variable domain, completed using reference TRBV28 and TRBJ2-7, is DVKVTQSSRYLVKRTGEKVFLECVQDMDHENMFWYRQDPGLGLRLIYFSYDVKMKEKGDIPEGYSVSREKKERFSLILESASTNQTSMYLCASIATERTGEQYFGPGTRLTVT.

The chain combines TRBV20-1 with TRBJ2-6; no clear D gene. The V gene's germline CDR1 is DFQATT and CDR2 SNEGSKA (reference sequence). This CDR3 spans 16 amino acids. V was clipped by 0 bases and J by 1 base, with 10 bases between them. CDR3: CSAREGPASGANVLTF. The CDR3 nucleotides are TGCAGTGCTAGAGAAGGCCCAGCGTCTGGGGCCAACGTCCTGACTTTC.

The chain couples TRBV11-2 to TRBJ1-6, with 9 bases matching TRBD1. Losses at the gene ends were 4 bases for V and 3 bases for J; bases not matched to a gene: 22. This CDR3 has 22 amino acids. CDR1 and CDR2 (germline): SGHAT, FQNNGV. CDR3 loop: CASSYTDIRQGGVLGYNSPLHF. CDR3 coding DNA: TGTGCCAGCAGCTACACCGATATCAGACAGGGGGGGGTATTAGGCTATAATTCACCCCTCCACTTT.

The V and J genes are TRBV29-1 and TRBJ1-2; 9 bases match TRBD1. Unmatched junction bases numbered 8, after V lost 2 bases and J lost 7 bases. The CDR3 runs to 14 residues. Germline V gene data show CDR1 as SQVTM and CDR2 as ANQGSEA. CDR3 loop: CSVEKDRGSGGYTF. The CDR3 nucleotides are TGCAGCGTTGAAAAAGACAGGGGGTCCGGTGGCTACACCTTC.

This clonotype was recorded a few times. The chain joins TRBV4-1 to TRBJ2-7; D assignment may be TRBD1 or TRBD2 (5 bases each). Germline CDR1 reads MGHRA; CDR2 reads YSYEKL. V was cut by 1 base and J by 6 bases, with 10 bases left in between. The CDR3 contains 13 residues. The CDR3 nucleotides read TGCGCCAGCAGCCAAGGTGCTGGGGGCGAGCAGTACTTC. The encoded protein is CASSQGAGGEQYF.

The V call is TRBV12-3 or TRBV12-4, the J call TRBJ2-6; 9 nucleotides line up with TRBD1. The CDR3 has 15 amino acids. V trimming: 11 bases; J trimming: 0 bases; junction bases outside the gene matches: 5. CDR3 nucleotides: TGTGCCCGCCGGACAGGGGACTCTGGGGCCAACGTCCTGACTTTC. It codes for CARRTGDSGANVLTF.

V gene TRBV20-1 combines with J gene TRBJ2-2; D is ambiguous. Germline CDR1 reads DFQATT; CDR2 reads SNEGSKA (reference sequence). This CDR3 has 12 residues. Trimming removed 8 bases at V and 3 bases at J, with 10 bases between. For the CDR3, the DNA is TGCAGTCCGGTCTCCTACACCGGGGAGCTGTTTTTT. This codes for CSPVSYTGELFF.

The chain employs TRBV10-3 and TRBJ2-1; D not certain. CDR1 is ENHRY, CDR2 SYGVKD, per germline. Trimming shortened V by 10 bases and J by 8 bases, and 21 bases separated the two germline ends. The CDR3 has 14 residues. CDR3 sequence: CATTGSQQGDEQFF. CDR3 bases: TGTGCCACCACCGGATCCCAGCAAGGAGATGAGCAGTTCTTC.

This chain's CDR3 is CASSPLDNEQYF. CDR3 nucleotide sequence: TGTGCCAGCAGTCCCCTAGACAATGAGCAGTACTTC. This chain uses TRBV12-3 or TRBV12-4 with TRBJ2-1; D is unclear. The J call may be in error: the DNA end matches TRBJ2-7 better. This CDR3 has 12 amino acids.

This chain joins TRBV20-1 and TRBJ2-7, with 7 nucleotides matching TRBD1. Germline V gene sequence: CDR1 DFQATT, CDR2 SNEGSKA (reference sequence). V was pared by 8 bases and J by 2 bases, with 6 bases of the junction left unmatched. This CDR3 region has 12 residues. CDR3 region: CSFPGTAYEQYF. CDR3 DNA sequence: TGCAGTTTTCCCGGGACAGCCTACGAGCAGTACTTC.

The CDR3 nucleotides read TGCAGCGTTGTGTCGGACGGGACTGAAGCTTTCTTT. This sequence encodes CSVVSDGTEAFF. The chain has TRBV29-1 and TRBJ1-1; D gene unclear. The CDR3 contains 12 residues. Germline V gives CDR1 SQVTM, CDR2 ANQGSEA. Trimming shortened V by 4 bases and J by 5 bases, and 11 bases separated the two germline ends.

The rearrangement links TRBV20-1 to TRBJ2-5; D is unclear. The J call is doubtful: the DNA matches TRBJ2-7 better. CDR1 DFQATT and CDR2 SNEGSKA come from the germline V gene (reference sequence). The CDR3 runs to 13 residues. CDR3 coding DNA: TGCAGTGCTAGAGACTCTAACCTCTACGAGCAGTACTTC. Amino acid sequence: CSARDSNLYEQYF.

The chain is built from TRBV20-1 and TRBJ2-7, with 7 positions matching TRBD1. The V gene end was trimmed by 5 bases and the J gene end by 0 bases; junction bases not matched to a gene: 7. The CDR3 has 14 residues. Germline CDR1 reads DFQATT; CDR2 reads SNEGSKA (reference sequence). This CDR3 reads CSAATGTASYEQYF. The CDR3 bases are TGCAGTGCTGCTACCGGGACAGCCTCCTACGAGCAGTACTTC.

The genes are TRBV6-5 and TRBJ2-1; 9 bases align to TRBD2. The trim removed 0 bases at V and 5 bases at J, leaving 5 bases unmatched. Germline V gene data show CDR1 as MNHEY and CDR2 as SVGAGI. The CDR3 has 16 amino acids. The CDR3 sequence is CASSYSGTSRNNEQFF. As DNA, the CDR3 is TGTGCCAGCAGTTACTCAGGGACTAGCAGAAACAATGAGCAGTTCTTC.

This rearrangement joins TRBV4-3 to TRBJ2-5, with D possibly matching TRBD1 (5 bases). In germline, CDR1 is LGHNA, CDR2 YSLEER. V was clipped by 5 bases and J by 4 bases, with 11 bases between them. There are 13 residues in the CDR3. CDR3 in amino acids: CASSTRVGETQYF. DNA for the CDR3: TGCGCCAGCAGCACCAGGGTAGGAGAGACCCAGTACTTC.

The chain has TRBV27 and TRBJ1-6; perhaps TRBD1 as D (5 bases). V lost 4 bases and J 2 bases, leaving 9 bases between the germline ends. CDR1 is MNHEY, CDR2 SMNVEV, per germline (reference sequence). CDR3 size: 15 residues. The CDR3 spells CASSSREAYNSPLHF. The CDR3 DNA follows: TGTGCCAGCAGTTCCAGGGAGGCCTATAATTCACCCCTCCACTTT.

This clonotype was picked up one time. The chain employs TRBV4-1 and TRBJ2-5; the D is unclear. Germline lookup yields CDR1 MGHRA and CDR2 YSYEKL. V lost 2 bases and J lost 0, with 7 bases in between. The CDR3 is made up of 14 amino acids. This CDR3 is CASSQPSYQETQYF. DNA for the CDR3: TGCGCCAGCAGCCAACCCTCGTACCAAGAGACCCAGTACTTC.

This rearrangement joins TRBV6-5 to TRBJ2-5; D gene unclear. The end of the DNA is better explained by TRBJ2-7, so the J call may be wrong. Germline CDR1 reads MNHEY; CDR2 reads SVGAGI. CDR3 size: 13 residues. The CDR3 protein is CASSRVKGREQYF. The CDR3 region has the DNA TGTGCCAGCAGTCGAGTAAAAGGGCGCGAGCAGTACTTC.

This chain's CDR3 is CASSARDPWGEKLFF. The DNA of the CDR3 is TGTGCCAGCAGCGCGCGGGATCCGTGGGGTGAAAAACTGTTTTTT. V and J are TRBV2 and TRBJ1-4; no clear D. V lost 6 bases and J lost 7, with 18 bases in between. CDR3 length equals 15 residues. The germline gives CDR1 SNHLY, CDR2 FYNNEI.

The chain links TRBV24-1 to TRBJ2-2; possibly TRBD1 or TRBD2 for D (5 bases each). Trimming took 5 bases from V and 1 from J, leaving 13 bases between them. Germline CDR1 reads KGHDR; CDR2 reads SFDVKD. The CDR3 is 16 amino acids. The CDR3 sequence is CATSGHEGLNTGELFF. The CDR3 nucleotides are TGTGCCACCAGTGGCCACGAGGGGCTGAACACCGGGGAGCTGTTTTTT.

The rearrangement links TRBV20-1 to TRBJ2-7; D remains ambiguous. Trimming pared 3 bases from V and 2 bases from J, leaving 17 bases between. Germline CDR1 is DFQATT and CDR2 is SNEGSKA (reference sequence). This CDR3 region has 15 residues. The CDR3 protein is CSASIGSPRTYEQYF. The CDR3 coding sequence is TGCAGTGCTAGTATCGGTAGTCCAAGGACCTACGAGCAGTACTTC.